The clone carrying this T cell receptor beta chain came up a few times. Profiled with immunoSEQ multiplex PCR; TCRdb holds only in-frame clones, not every one. This sample has about 82,000 clones, with around 78% found just once. Losses at the gene ends were 8 bases for V and 6 bases for J; bases not matched to a gene: 3. The CDR3 has 11 residues. CDR1 and CDR2 from the germline V gene are LNHDA and SQIVND (reference sequence). The sample is drawn from a study of blood T cell repertoires in COVID-19. This TCR was recovered from a man aged 55 to 69 with COVID-19, enrolled during active disease. The sequenced sample was peripheral blood. The rearrangement links TRBV19 to TRBJ2-7; 8 bases align to TRBD1. Here the CDR3 reads CASGQGSEQYF. The CDR3 nucleotides read TGTGCCAGTGGACAGGGATCCGAGCAGTACTTC.